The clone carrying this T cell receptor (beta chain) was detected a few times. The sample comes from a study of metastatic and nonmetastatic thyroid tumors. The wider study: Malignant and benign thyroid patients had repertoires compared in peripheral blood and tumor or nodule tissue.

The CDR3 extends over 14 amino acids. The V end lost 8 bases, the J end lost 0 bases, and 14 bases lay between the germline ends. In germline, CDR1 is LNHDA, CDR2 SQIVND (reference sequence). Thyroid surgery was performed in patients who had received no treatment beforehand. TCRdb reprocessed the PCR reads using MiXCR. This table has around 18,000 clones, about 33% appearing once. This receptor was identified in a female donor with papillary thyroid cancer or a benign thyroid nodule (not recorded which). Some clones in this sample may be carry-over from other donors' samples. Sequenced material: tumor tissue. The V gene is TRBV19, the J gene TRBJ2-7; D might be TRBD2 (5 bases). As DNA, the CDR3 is TGTGCCAGTGCGAGGGCAGGACTCTCCTACGAGCAGTACTTC. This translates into CASARAGLSYEQYF.